This entry is about one TCR beta chain. The individuals who served as donors were healthy Caucasians living in Russia, aged about 6 to 95. This sample was taken from a study of blood T cells in healthy people across ages. The V and J ends lost 7 bases and 10 bases respectively, with 16 bases between them. Germline V gene lookup returns CDR1 MDHEN and CDR2 SYDVKM. CDR3 size: 12 residues. A J-beta primer mix and a sample-barcoded 5' primer were used in a second PCR of about 7 to 12 cycles. TCRdb re-called the 5' RACE reads with MiXCR, one entry per CDR3 protein. The sample comprises 550,000 to 800,000 distinct CDR3 sequences, approximately 29% of which are singletons, and 15% rests with the top ten.

The sequencing sample was made of blood. This sequence originates from an elderly woman in good health. The chain combines TRBV28 with TRBJ1-2; possible D gene TRBD1, 5 bases. The CDR3: CASNRGAVDYTF. The CDR3 nucleotides are TGTGCCAGCAATAGGGGCGCGGTTGACTACACCTTC.